The 5 T cell receptor beta chains below all came from one sample that was sequenced in a study of blood T cell repertoires in COVID-19. Profiled with immunoSEQ multiplex PCR; TCRdb holds only in-frame clones, not every one. Of about 190,000 clones in the sample, around nine tenths were seen once. Sequencing was carried out using peripheral blood. These receptors were taken from a woman aged 35 to 49 who had recovered from COVID-19.

The J gene is TRBJ1-6, the V gene TRBV6-6; TRBD1 matches 8 bases. The CDR3 has 16 residues. The germline V gene encodes CDR1 MNHNY and CDR2 SVGAGI (reference sequence). Trimming took 4 bases from V and 5 from J; bases not matched to a gene: 7. CDR3 in amino acids: CASSLTRTGNNSPLHF. The CDR3 nucleotides read TGTGCCAGCAGTTTAACTAGGACAGGGAATAATTCACCCCTCCACTTT.

The V gene is TRBV5-1, the J gene TRBJ1-4; D might be TRBD1 (5 bases). CDR3 length: 16 amino acids. CDR1 is SGHRS and CDR2 is YFSETQ in the germline V gene. The V gene lost 1 base and the J gene lost 7 bases, with 17 bases spanning the gap. CDR3 in amino acids: CASSLPLGQGSEKLFF. CDR3 nucleotides: TGCGCCAGCAGCTTGCCCCTAGGGCAGGGTAGTGAAAAACTGTTTTTT.

This clone was picked up a small number of times. J is TRBJ2-4 and V is TRBV18; a possible D gene is TRBD1 (7 bases). V gave up 2 bases and J gave up 3 bases, with 14 bases separating them. CDR3 length: 16 residues. Germline-derived CDR1 and CDR2 are KGHSH and LQKENI. CDR3: CASSPAGQSYKNIQYF. In nucleotides, the CDR3 is TGTGCCAGCTCACCAGCGGGACAGTCATACAAAAACATTCAGTACTTC.

V gene TRBV27 combines with J gene TRBJ1-1; the match to TRBD1 covers 7 bases. Per germline, CDR1 MNHEY and CDR2 SMNVEV (reference sequence). The V gene end was trimmed by 4 bases and the J gene end by 0 bases; junction bases not matched to a gene: 5. The CDR3 is made up of 15 amino acids. CDR3 DNA sequence: TGTGCCAGCAGTTCCAGGGGGACCATGAACACTGAAGCTTTCTTT. Translation: CASSSRGTMNTEAFF.

V usage is TRBV12-3 or TRBV12-4 and J usage is TRBJ1-1; D might be TRBD1 (6 bases). The CDR3 is 13 residues long. V dropped 4 bases and J dropped 5 bases, with 11 bases sitting between them. CDR3 sequence reads: CASSYRERTEAFF. The DNA for the CDR3 is TGTGCCAGCAGTTACAGGGAGAGGACTGAAGCTTTCTTT.